The 20 T cell receptor beta chains given below trace back to one sample, sequenced in a study of T-cell memory formation after mild COVID-19. Each CDR3 protein gets one entry after TCRdb re-called the 5' RACE reads with MiXCR. Of about 350,000 distinct CDR3 sequences in the sample, 20% to 25% were seen once. Sequencing was performed on PBMCs or a T cell subset sorted from them (not recorded which). The source of these receptors is a man between 18 and 35 years old who had mild COVID-19 (a few samples of this study predate the infection). Cell type and time point are not known.

This clonotype came up a few times. The chain combines TRBV25-1 with TRBJ1-2; D may be TRBD1 (5 bases). Germline V gene lookup returns CDR1 MGHDK and CDR2 SYGVNS. This CDR3 has 12 residues. Deletions cut 6 bases from V and 4 bases from J, with 9 bases between. CDR3 DNA: TGTGCCAGCAGCAAGGGGTCCTATGGCTACACCTTC. Translated, it gives CASSKGSYGYTF.

This chain uses TRBV4-3 with TRBJ1-4, with D unresolved. Trimming shortened V by 3 bases and J by 10 bases, and 15 bases separated the two germline ends. Germline loops: CDR1 LGHNA, CDR2 YSLEER. This CDR3 has 14 residues. CDR3 in DNA: TGCGCCAGCAGCCATCTAGCCCCCCGCGGAAAACTGTTTTTT. It encodes CASSHLAPRGKLFF.

This clonotype has a handful of counts. This sequence joins TRBV7-9 and TRBJ2-5; D might be TRBD2 (5 bases). Germline CDR1 SEHNR, CDR2 FQNEAQ (reference sequence). V was trimmed by 6 bases and J by 10 bases, leaving 18 bases between them. The CDR3 covers 13 residues. The CDR3 coding sequence is TGTGCCAGCAGTCGCAGACTTGATGAGGGCCAGTACTTC. It translates to CASSRRLDEGQYF.

This clonotype was picked up a small number of times. The V and J genes are TRBV7-2 and TRBJ1-2; no firm D call. The CDR3 runs 13 residues. Germline V gene sequence: CDR1 SGHTA, CDR2 FQGNSA. V was trimmed by 5 bases and J by 8 bases, leaving 15 bases between them. The CDR3 nucleotides read TGTGCCAGCAGCCGTCCGGGCTTCGGGGGCTACACCTTC. This gives the protein CASSRPGFGGYTF.

The chain combines TRBV7-9 with TRBJ2-5; D gene uncertain. The V gene lost 2 bases and the J gene lost 5 bases, with 9 bases spanning the gap. CDR3 length: 13 residues. From germline, CDR1 is SEHNR and CDR2 FQNEAQ (reference sequence). The CDR3 DNA reads TGTGCCAGCAGCTTAACTACCTCGGAGACCCAGTACTTC. Amino acid sequence: CASSLTTSETQYF.

The chain links TRBV5-1 to TRBJ2-1; the match to TRBD1 covers 9 bases. The V gene end was trimmed by 4 bases and the J gene end by 9 bases; junction bases not matched to a gene: 8. Germline V gene lookup returns CDR1 SGHRS and CDR2 YFSETQ. The CDR3 covers 14 residues. The CDR3 reads CASSAGTGITEQFF. CDR3 bases: TGCGCCAGCAGCGCCGGGACAGGGATCACTGAGCAGTTCTTC.

The V and J genes are TRBV5-5 and TRBJ2-7; D is possibly TRBD1 or TRBD2 (6 bases each). The V and J ends lost 4 bases and 3 bases respectively, with 14 bases between them. The CDR3 is 14 amino acids. The V gene's germline CDR1 is SGHKS and CDR2 YYEKEE (reference sequence). This CDR3 is CASSRPGGRYEQYF. The DNA for the CDR3 is TGTGCCAGCAGCCGACCTGGGGGGCGCTACGAGCAGTACTTC.

The rearrangement joins TRBV4-3 to TRBJ1-3; D perhaps matches TRBD1 (5 bases). Trimming removed 1 base at V and 0 bases at J, with 10 bases between. The V gene's germline CDR1 is LGHNA and CDR2 YSLEER. The CDR3 totals 16 residues. CDR3 protein: CASSQGQPRSGNTIYF. The CDR3 nucleotides are TGCGCCAGCAGCCAAGGACAGCCTCGCTCTGGAAACACCATATATTTT.

This clonotype was recorded a few times. V gene TRBV7-8 combines with J gene TRBJ2-7, with D possibly being TRBD1 or TRBD2 (5 bases each). Germline CDR1 and CDR2: SGHVS and FQNEAQ. The ends were cut back, 2 bases at V and 6 bases at J, with 11 bases in the middle. CDR3 length: 13 amino acids. The CDR3 DNA sequence: TGTGCCAGCAGCTTAAGCCCAGGGACCGAGCAGTACGTC. Its protein is CASSLSPGTEQYV.

This clonotype was seen a handful of times. V gene TRBV5-1 combines with J gene TRBJ2-3; 12 positions match TRBD2. Germline assignment: CDR1 SGHRS and CDR2 YFSETQ. This CDR3 region has 16 residues. With V trimmed by 3 bases and J by 6 bases, 8 bases remained unmatched. The CDR3 bases are TGCGCCAGCAGCTCGCGAACTAGCGGGGGGTTGGATACGCAGTATTTT. Translated, it gives CASSSRTSGGLDTQYF. Drawing the rest from reference TRBV5-1 and TRBJ2-3, the complete variable domain is KAGVTQTPRYLIKTRGQQVTLSCSPISGHRSVSWYQQTPGQGLQFLFEYFSETQRNKGNFPGRFSGRQFSNSRSEMNVSTLELGDSALYLCASSSRTSGGLDTQYFGPGTRLTVL.

This clonotype has a single count. The genes are TRBV5-1 and TRBJ1-6; tentative D call: TRBD1 (5 bases). The ends were cut back, 0 bases at V and 13 bases at J, with 8 bases in the middle. The CDR3 totals 12 residues. Germline CDR1 is SGHRS and CDR2 is YFSETQ. CDR3 in DNA: TGCGCCAGCAGCTTGGAGGGACGGCCCCTCCACTTT. The encoded protein is CASSLEGRPLHF.

The V and J genes are TRBV4-2 and TRBJ2-3, with D possibly being TRBD1 (6 bases). V lost 1 base and J lost 3, with 11 bases in between. CDR3 length: 15 amino acids. Germline lookup yields CDR1 LGHNA and CDR2 YNFKEQ. CDR3 loop: CASSQGAQGTDTQYF. The CDR3 DNA follows: TGTGCCAGCAGCCAAGGGGCCCAGGGGACAGATACGCAGTATTTT.

This rearrangement joins TRBV19 to TRBJ1-5; D remains unclear. Trimming left V 6 bases short and J 4 bases short, with 7 bases between. The CDR3 runs to 12 residues. Germline V gene data show CDR1 as LNHDA and CDR2 as SQIVND (reference sequence). In DNA, the CDR3 is TGTGCCAGTAGACGGTTAAATCAGCCCCAGCATTTT. Amino acid sequence: CASRRLNQPQHF.

Note on this clonotype: One junction end disagrees with the germline gene, perhaps due to a read error. This chain connects TRBV18 to TRBJ2-3; D gene ambiguous. Germline loops: CDR1 KGHSH, CDR2 LQKENI. The CDR3 consists of 14 residues. The CDR3 here is CAISPSRSTDTQYF. In DNA, the CDR3 is TGTGCCATCTCACCATCCCGTTCCACAGATACGCAGTATTTT.

CDR3 sequence (DNA): TGTGCCAGTAGTATATGGACAGGGGGGAAGAACACTGAAGCTTTCTTT. Amino acids: CASSIWTGGKNTEAFF. V is TRBV19 and J is TRBJ1-1; 10 nucleotides align to TRBD1. V was clipped by 2 bases and J by 1 base; unmatched bases: 4. Germline CDR1 is LNHDA and CDR2 is SQIVND (reference sequence). CDR3 size: 16 residues.

The CDR3 protein is CASSDWAKDSYEQYF. CDR3 DNA: TGTGCCAGCAGTGATTGGGCAAAAGACTCCTACGAGCAGTACTTC. This chain uses TRBV6-1 with TRBJ2-7; D remains unclear. The germline gives CDR1 MNHNS, CDR2 SASEGT. The CDR3 spans 15 residues. Trimming stripped 3 bases from V and 0 bases from J, with 12 bases between.

This chain uses TRBV12-3 or TRBV12-4 with TRBJ1-6; D is perhaps TRBD1 (5 bases). V was shortened by 8 bases and J by 7 bases, with 15 bases between the two germline ends. The CDR3 runs to 14 residues. The CDR3 loop reads CASSRGDWNSPLHF. CDR3 in DNA: TGTGCCAGCTCACGAGGGGATTGGAATTCACCCCTCCACTTT.

This sequence joins TRBV7-6 and TRBJ1-1; the D gene is possibly TRBD1 (6 bases). Germline CDR1 and CDR2: SGHVS and FNYEAQ. Trimming pared 7 bases from V and 0 bases from J, leaving 12 bases between. This CDR3 region has 14 residues. The CDR3 protein is CASTRGGMNTEAFF. In nucleotides, the CDR3 is TGTGCCAGCACCCGGGGGGGCATGAACACTGAAGCTTTCTTT.

The table lists this clonotype with many counts. The chain joins TRBV7-2 to TRBJ2-1; 7 bases are a match to TRBD2. Germline assignment: CDR1 SGHTA and CDR2 FQGNSA. There are 13 residues in the CDR3. The V segment lost 3 bases and the J segment 7 bases; nucleotides outside the gene matches: 3. The CDR3 loop reads CASSFRGSNEQFF. In DNA form, the CDR3 reads TGTGCCAGCAGCTTTCGCGGGAGTAATGAGCAGTTCTTC.

The CDR3 reads CSASLAGVEETQYF. As DNA, the CDR3 is TGCAGTGCTTCACTAGCGGGGGTTGAGGAGACCCAGTACTTC. This chain links TRBV20-1 with TRBJ2-5, with TRBD2 matching 11 bases. This CDR3 comprises 14 residues. Trimming at V came to 5 bases and at J to 5 bases, leaving 7 bases not matched to a gene. Germline loops: CDR1 DFQATT, CDR2 SNEGSKA (reference sequence).